A selection of T cell receptor beta chains follows, all from one sample in a study of blood T cells in healthy people across ages. From the 5' RACE reads, TCRdb called clonotypes with MiXCR, one entry per CDR3 protein. The sample carries approximately 790,000 distinct CDR3 sequences, around two thirds recorded once. Sequenced input: blood. These receptors came from a man aged 30-40 years in good health. The CDR3 runs from the conserved cysteine through the conserved F or W. The D gene is left open where the match is weak. The size entry is marked missing in some rows and otherwise reads once, few, many or a size class.

V gene	D gene	clone size	J gene	CDR3 protein	CDR3 DNA
TRBV15	.	.	TRBJ2-7	CATSRDFAYEQYF	TGTGCCACCAGCAGAGATTTCGCCTACGAGCAGTACTTC
TRBV10-3	TRBD1	once	TRBJ2-7	CAIRGTGGKYEQYF	TGTGCCATCAGGGGGACAGGGGGCAAGTACGAGCAGTACTTC
TRBV3-1	.	.	TRBJ2-5	CASTRLGETQYF	TGTGCCAGCACCCGCTTGGGAGAGACCCAGTACTTC
TRBV10-3	TRBD1	once	TRBJ2-1	CAISPGQGSHNEQFF	TGTGCCATCAGCCCGGGACAGGGCTCTCACAATGAGCAGTTCTTC
TRBV6-1	.	few	TRBJ1-2	CATQTGNYGYTF	TGTGCCACCCAAACGGGGAACTATGGCTACACCTTC
TRBV12-3/TRBV12-4	.	few	TRBJ2-7	CASIKTGTYPYEQYF	TGTGCCAGCATCAAAACCGGGACTTACCCCTACGAGCAGTACTTC
TRBV14	.	.	TRBJ2-1	CASSQGTAGGNEQFF	TGTGCCAGCAGCCAAGGGACAGCCGGGGGGAATGAGCAGTTCTTC
TRBV7-9	.	once	TRBJ2-3	CASSLITDAQYF	TGTGCCAGCAGCCTCATCACAGATGCGCAGTATTTT
TRBV6-1	.	.	TRBJ2-4	CASSEYPRVGLTKNIQYF	TGTGCCAGCAGTGAATATCCGAGGGTCGGGCTGACCAAAAACATTCAGTACTTC
TRBV7-2	TRBD2	few	TRBJ2-3	CASSLVRATSRHTQYF	TGTGCCAGCAGCTTAGTCCGCGCGACTAGCCGCCATACGCAGTATTTT
TRBV7-2	.	.	TRBJ2-4	CASSSDWFRYF	TGTGCCAGTAGCTCAGATTGGTTTCGGTACTTC
TRBV7-8	.	few	TRBJ2-1	CASSLRAAYEQFF	TGTGCCAGCAGCTTACGGGCAGCGTATGAGCAGTTCTTC
TRBV4-3	TRBD2	.	TRBJ2-7	CASSTTGGGAFEQYF	TGCGCCAGCAGCACGACTGGCGGGGGGGCCTTCGAGCAGTACTTC
TRBV24-1	.	few	TRBJ2-3	CATSESYSSTDTQYF	TGTGCCACCAGTGAAAGTTATTCTAGCACAGATACGCAGTATTTT
TRBV6-1	TRBD1	.	TRBJ2-3	CASTRQGTHTDTQYF	TGTGCCAGCACCAGACAGGGGACACACACAGATACGCAGTATTTT
TRBV20-1	TRBD1	.	TRBJ2-7	CSAKGGGGRGPYEQYF	TGCAGTGCTAAGGGTGGAGGGGGCAGGGGGCCATACGAGCAGTACTTC
TRBV15	TRBD1	many	TRBJ1-1	CATLTQGQGLVTEAFF	TGTGCCACCTTAACCCAGGGACAGGGGTTGGTTACTGAAGCTTTCTTT
TRBV24-1	TRBD1	.	TRBJ1-6	CATSKGAGQDNSPLHF	TGTGCCACCAGTAAAGGAGCGGGACAGGACAATTCACCCCTCCACTTT
TRBV29-1	.	.	TRBJ2-3	CSVASYTQYF	TGCAGCGTGGCCTCATATACGCAGTATTTT
TRBV7-8	.	once	TRBJ2-7	CASSFVTSGYEQYF	TGTGCCAGCAGCTTTGTCACATCCGGGTACGAGCAGTACTTC
TRBV5-6	.	once	TRBJ1-5	CASRTGKPVNSNQPQHF	TGTGCCAGTAGGACGGGCAAACCCGTTAATAGCAATCAGCCCCAGCATTTT